This T cell receptor beta chain was documented in a study of T cell changes during pregnancy in multiple sclerosis. Assay used: immunoSEQ multiplex PCR; TCRdb lists only in-frame clones, some missing. This table has about 60,000 clones, 90% to 95% appearing once. Germline V gene lookup returns CDR1 DFQATT and CDR2 SNEGSKA (reference sequence). V lost 5 bases and J 12 bases, leaving 16 bases between the germline ends. The CDR3 length is 11 residues. This material consisted of peripheral blood, taken before pregnancy. This clonotype was sampled from a female donor with multiple sclerosis, enrolled in a pregnancy study. The J gene is TRBJ1-1, the V gene TRBV20-1; no clear D gene. CDR3 protein: CSARPAEVTFF. The CDR3 DNA follows: TGCAGTGCTCGGCCAGCGGAGGTAACTTTCTTT.